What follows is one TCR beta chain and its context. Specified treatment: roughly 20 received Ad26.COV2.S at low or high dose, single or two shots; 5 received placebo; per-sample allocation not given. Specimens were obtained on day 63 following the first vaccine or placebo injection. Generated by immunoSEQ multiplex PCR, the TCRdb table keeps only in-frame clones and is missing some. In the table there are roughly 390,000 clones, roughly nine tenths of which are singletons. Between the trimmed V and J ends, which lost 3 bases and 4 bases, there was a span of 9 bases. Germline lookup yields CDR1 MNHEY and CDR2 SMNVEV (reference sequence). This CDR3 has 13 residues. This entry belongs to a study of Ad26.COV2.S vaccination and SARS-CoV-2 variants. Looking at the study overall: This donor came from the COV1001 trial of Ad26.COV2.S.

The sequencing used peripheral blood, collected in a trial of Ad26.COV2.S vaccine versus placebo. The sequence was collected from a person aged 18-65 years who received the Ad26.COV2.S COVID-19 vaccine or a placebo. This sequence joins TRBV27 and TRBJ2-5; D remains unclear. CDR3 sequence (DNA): TGTGCCAGCAGTTTGTTCATAGCAGAGACCCAGTACTTC. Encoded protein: CASSLFIAETQYF.